Listed below are T cell receptor beta chains from one sample, sequenced in a study of T cells in localized non-small cell lung cancer. Method: immunoSEQ multiplex PCR; TCRdb's copy keeps in-frame clones and lacks some. The table lists 70,000 to 80,000 clones, 88% of them singletons. The starting material was peripheral blood, obtained before any cancer treatment. The receptors here all came from a woman aged 35 to 75 with stage I squamous cell lung carcinoma. The CDR3 runs from the conserved cysteine through the conserved F or W. D genes are given only for firm matches. Size is stated for part of the rows, as once, few or many counts, or as a class when the clone is expanded.

V: TRBV2; D: -; J: TRBJ1-1; size: once; DNA: TGTGCCAGCGTGGCGGGAGGGGAACCGCACGGTGAAGCTTTCTTT; CDR3: CASVAGGEPHGEAFF
V: TRBV2; D: -; J: TRBJ1-1; size: -; DNA: TGTGCCAGCAGTGAATTTCCTACTGAAGCTTTCTTT; CDR3: CASSEFPTEAFF
V: TRBV7-8; D: -; J: TRBJ1-5; size: -; DNA: TGTGCCAGCAGCTTACAGGGAGGGATTAATCAGCCCCAGCATTTT; CDR3: CASSLQGGINQPQHF
V: TRBV9; D: TRBD2; J: TRBJ2-5; size: once; DNA: TGTGCCAGCAGCGTAGCTACGGGACTAGCCCAAGAGACCCAGTACTTC; CDR3: CASSVATGLAQETQYF
V: TRBV2; D: -; J: TRBJ2-5; size: -; DNA: TGTGCCAGCAGTGAAGCGGGGACTGGTAGCCGGGAGACCCAGTACTTC; CDR3: CASSEAGTGSRETQYF
V: TRBV5-6; D: -; J: TRBJ1-2; size: -; DNA: TGTGCCAGCAGCTTGGGGATAGGGGGGGACTATGGCTACACCTTC; CDR3: CASSLGIGGDYGYTF
V: TRBV18; D: -; J: TRBJ1-5; size: -; DNA: TGTGCCAGCTCACCACGGACCTCCAATCAGCCCCAGCATTTT; CDR3: CASSPRTSNQPQHF
V: TRBV7-6; D: -; J: TRBJ1-6; size: -; DNA: TGTGCCAGCAGCTTAGATGGGGTGGCAGGAAGGAAATCACCCCTCCACTTT; CDR3: CASSLDGVAGRKSPLHF
V: TRBV18; D: TRBD2; J: TRBJ2-3; size: -; DNA: TGTGCCAGCTCATCCACTAGCGGACCTATAGATACGCAGTATTTT; CDR3: CASSSTSGPIDTQYF
V: TRBV18; D: TRBD1; J: TRBJ1-5; size: -; DNA: TGTGCCAGCTCATTTGGACAGGGGGGACATCAGCCCCAGCATTTT; CDR3: CASSFGQGGHQPQHF
V: TRBV5-4; D: -; J: TRBJ2-1; size: -; DNA: TGTGCCAGCAGCTGGCAGGGATCCACGACCTACAATGAGCAGTTCTTC; CDR3: CASSWQGSTTYNEQFF
V: TRBV11-2; D: -; J: TRBJ1-2; size: once; DNA: TGTGCCAGCAGCTTAGATCTTCTTACCTATGGCTACACCTTC; CDR3: CASSLDLLTYGYTF
V: TRBV10-1; D: -; J: TRBJ2-7; size: -; DNA: TGCGCCAGCAGTCCCCAGGGTGGAGGGGGTTATTCCTACGAGCAGTACTTC; CDR3: CASSPQGGGGYSYEQYF
V: TRBV6-5; D: TRBD1; J: TRBJ1-1; size: -; DNA: TGTGCCAGCAGCGAGGGACAGGGTCACACTGAAGCTTTCTTT; CDR3: CASSEGQGHTEAFF
V: TRBV7-8; D: TRBD2; J: TRBJ2-5; size: -; DNA: TGTGCCAGCAGCTTACTCGGGGGGGAGACCCAGTACTTC; CDR3: CASSLLGGETQYF
V: TRBV19; D: -; J: TRBJ1-2; size: -; DNA: TGTGCCAGCAACAGGGCATCCGGGGGCTACACCTTC; CDR3: CASNRASGGYTF
V: TRBV6-5; D: -; J: TRBJ1-3; size: -; DNA: TGTGCCAGCAAGGACGGCCTATACTCTGGAAACACCATATATTTT; CDR3: CASKDGLYSGNTIYF
V: TRBV4-2; D: -; J: TRBJ2-7; size: -; DNA: TGTGCCAGCAGCCATCCCCCGACCTACGAGCAGTACTTC; CDR3: CASSHPPTYEQYF
V: TRBV6-5; D: -; J: TRBJ1-5; size: -; DNA: TGTGCCAGCAACGAACAGGGTCTTGGCAATCAGCCCCAGCATTTT; CDR3: CASNEQGLGNQPQHF
V: TRBV27; D: -; J: TRBJ1-1; size: few; DNA: TGTGCCAGCAGTTTAGGGAGGGCAGGGGCCAACACTGAAGCTTTCTTT; CDR3: CASSLGRAGANTEAFF
V: TRBV19; D: -; J: TRBJ2-3; size: once; DNA: TGTGCCAGTAGTAGGGATCTCACAGATACGCAGTATTTT; CDR3: CASSRDLTDTQYF
V: TRBV4-1; D: TRBD2; J: TRBJ2-3; size: -; DNA: TGCGCCAGCAGCCAAAAGGCCGGGCGGGGGATCACAGATACGCAGTATTTT; CDR3: CASSQKAGRGITDTQYF
V: TRBV5-1; D: -; J: TRBJ1-2; size: once; DNA: TGCGCCAGCAGCTTCGGGGACTCCTATGGCTACACCTTC; CDR3: CASSFGDSYGYTF
V: TRBV30; D: -; J: TRBJ2-7; size: few; DNA: TGTGCCTGGAGTAGGCAGGGCTACGAGCAGTACTTC; CDR3: CAWSRQGYEQYF
V: TRBV7-9; D: TRBD1; J: TRBJ2-2; size: -; DNA: TGTGCCAGCAGCTTATGGGACAGGGGTTTTTCTGGGGAGCTGTTTTTT; CDR3: CASSLWDRGFSGELFF
V: TRBV7-9; D: TRBD1; J: TRBJ1-2; size: -; DNA: TGTGCCAGCAGTCTATCACAGGGGGCCAGGCAGGTCGCCTTC; CDR3: CASSLSQGARQVAF
V: TRBV5-1; D: TRBD2; J: TRBJ2-1; size: -; DNA: TGCGCCAGCAGCTTGGTGCCCGGACTAGGGGAGGGAAATGAGCAGTTCTTC; CDR3: CASSLVPGLGEGNEQFF
V: TRBV14; D: TRBD1; J: TRBJ1-1; size: -; DNA: TGTGCCAGCCAAGAACAGGGGGGGTCCACTGAAGCTTTCTTT; CDR3: CASQEQGGSTEAFF
V: TRBV11-3; D: -; J: TRBJ2-3; size: -; DNA: TGTGCCAGCAGCTTACGAGGGCGATCAACAGATACGCAGTATTTT; CDR3: CASSLRGRSTDTQYF
V: TRBV6-6; D: TRBD1; J: TRBJ2-5; size: -; DNA: TGTGCCAGCAGGCGCGACAGGGGTCGGAGAGAGACCCAGTACTTC; CDR3: CASRRDRGRRETQYF
V: TRBV19; D: -; J: TRBJ2-3; size: -; DNA: TGTGCCAGTAGTATACAGACCAGCACAGATACGCAGTATTTT; CDR3: CASSIQTSTDTQYF
V: TRBV30; D: -; J: TRBJ1-1; size: -; DNA: TGTGCCTGGAGTCTTCTAGGTGGAAACACTGAAGCTTTCTTT; CDR3: CAWSLLGGNTEAFF
V: TRBV27; D: TRBD1; J: TRBJ1-2; size: -; DNA: TGTGCCAGCAGTTTATCGACAGGGGTAAGATTGGATGGCTACACCTTC; CDR3: CASSLSTGVRLDGYTF
V: TRBV5-1; D: -; J: TRBJ2-3; size: -; DNA: TGCGCCAGCAGCGCGACGGATGATACGCAGTATTTT; CDR3: CASSATDDTQYF
V: TRBV6-6; D: -; J: TRBJ1-2; size: -; DNA: TGTGCCAGCAGCCGCGCGGGCAGTAACTATGGCTACACCTTC; CDR3: CASSRAGSNYGYTF
V: TRBV30; D: -; J: TRBJ1-4; size: -; DNA: TGTGCCTGGAGTGGCCAGGGCGGCTCTAATGAAAAACTGTTTTTT; CDR3: CAWSGQGGSNEKLFF
V: TRBV7-9; D: -; J: TRBJ2-3; size: once; DNA: TGTGCCAGCAGCTCATGGACAGCTAGCACAGATACGCAGTATTTT; CDR3: CASSSWTASTDTQYF